One sample yielded the 2 T cell receptor beta chains listed below, sequenced in a study of identical twins. TCRdb re-analysed the 5' RACE reads in MiXCR, keeping a single row per CDR3 protein. Here the sample spans 700,000 or so distinct CDR3 sequences, 8.5% to 9% being singletons. These same data were also listed under a study on yellow fever vaccine responses in identical twins.

Sequencing was carried out using PBMCs. The receptors were gathered from a woman under 30 in good health.

In this sample, this clonotype turned up a few times. The chain couples TRBV29-1 to TRBJ1-1; tentative D call: TRBD1 (5 bases). Germline V lookup: CDR1 SQVTM, CDR2 ANQGSEA. This CDR3 is built from 11 residues. Between the trimmed V and J ends, which lost 5 bases and 7 bases, there was a span of 11 bases. CDR3 DNA sequence: TGCAGCGTTCCCCGGGGCAGTGAAGCTTTCTTT. Translated, it gives CSVPRGSEAFF.

The table lists this clonotype with a count of one. The V gene is TRBV3-1, the J gene TRBJ2-2; D perhaps matches TRBD2 (6 bases). V was clipped by 4 bases and J by 4 bases, with 13 bases between them. The CDR3 is 15 amino acids. Germline values: CDR1 LGHDT, CDR2 YNNKEL (reference sequence). CDR3 region: CASSRSGCGTGELFF. The DNA of the CDR3 is TGTGCCAGCAGCCGAAGCGGGTGCGGCACCGGGGAGCTGTTTTTT.